This TCR beta chain was sequenced in a study of cytomegalovirus exposure and HLA in healthy donors. Study results and caveats: Cytomegalovirus-associated status was assigned to about 160 TCR beta chains. Three CMV-associated chains proved CMV antigen-specific in vitro.

As for this clone: Its antigen is undetermined.

This CDR3 contains 15 residues. V shed 5 bases and J 6 bases; nucleotides not matched to a gene: 9. Germline V CDR1 and CDR2: LNHDA, SQIVND (reference sequence). Assay: immunoSEQ multiplex PCR; the TCRdb copy retains only in-frame clones and omits some. The sample carries roughly 330,000 clones, around 87% recorded once. The validation cohort, a group of more than 95 subjects, included the donors and was separate from the roughly 700-subject first cohort. The sequenced sample consisted of PBMCs. The rearrangement uses TRBV19 and TRBJ2-1; 8 bases are shared with TRBD2. This sequence originates from a young woman in good health and CMV-seropositive. CDR3 in amino acids: CASSPPGLVANEQFF. The CDR3 nucleotides read TGTGCCAGTAGTCCCCCGGGACTAGTGGCCAATGAGCAGTTCTTC.